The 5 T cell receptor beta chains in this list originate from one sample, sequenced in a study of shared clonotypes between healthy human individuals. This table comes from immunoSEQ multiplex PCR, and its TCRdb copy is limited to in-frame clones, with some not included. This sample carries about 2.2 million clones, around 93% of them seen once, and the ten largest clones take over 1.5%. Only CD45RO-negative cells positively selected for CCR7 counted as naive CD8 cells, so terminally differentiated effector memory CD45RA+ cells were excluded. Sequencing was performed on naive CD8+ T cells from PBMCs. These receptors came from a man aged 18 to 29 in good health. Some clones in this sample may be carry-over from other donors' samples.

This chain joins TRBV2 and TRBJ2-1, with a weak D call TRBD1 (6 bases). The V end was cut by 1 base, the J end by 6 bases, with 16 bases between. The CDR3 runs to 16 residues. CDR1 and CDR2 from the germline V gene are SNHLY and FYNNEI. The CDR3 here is CASSEVGQGRGNEQFF. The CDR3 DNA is TGTGCCAGCAGTGAAGTTGGGCAGGGGCGCGGCAATGAGCAGTTCTTC.

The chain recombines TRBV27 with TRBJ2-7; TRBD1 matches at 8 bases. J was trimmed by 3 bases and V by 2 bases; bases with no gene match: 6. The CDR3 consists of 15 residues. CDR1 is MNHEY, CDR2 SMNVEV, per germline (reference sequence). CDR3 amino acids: CASSLAQGGFYEQYF. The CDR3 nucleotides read TGTGCCAGCAGTTTAGCACAGGGGGGTTTCTACGAGCAGTACTTC.

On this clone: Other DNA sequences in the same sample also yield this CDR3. The CDR3 coding sequence is TGTGCCAGCAGTTTTCGTGAGAACACCGGGGAGCTGTTTTTT. Protein sequence: CASSFRENTGELFF. The chain combines TRBV27 with TRBJ2-2; no clear D gene. V lost 3 bases and J lost 1, with 6 bases in between. CDR3 size: 14 residues. CDR1 is MNHEY and CDR2 is SMNVEV in the germline V gene (reference sequence).

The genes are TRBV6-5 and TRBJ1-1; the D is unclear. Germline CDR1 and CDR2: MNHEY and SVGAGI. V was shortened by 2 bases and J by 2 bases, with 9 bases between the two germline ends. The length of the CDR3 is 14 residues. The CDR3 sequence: CASSYALFNTEAFF. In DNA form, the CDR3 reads TGTGCCAGCAGTTACGCCCTTTTTAACACTGAAGCTTTCTTT.

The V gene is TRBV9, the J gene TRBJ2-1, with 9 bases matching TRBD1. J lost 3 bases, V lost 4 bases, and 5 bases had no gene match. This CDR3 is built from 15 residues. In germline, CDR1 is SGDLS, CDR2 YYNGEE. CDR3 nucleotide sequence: TGTGCCAGCAGCTTCTGGGGACAGGGCTACAATGAGCAGTTCTTC. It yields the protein CASSFWGQGYNEQFF.